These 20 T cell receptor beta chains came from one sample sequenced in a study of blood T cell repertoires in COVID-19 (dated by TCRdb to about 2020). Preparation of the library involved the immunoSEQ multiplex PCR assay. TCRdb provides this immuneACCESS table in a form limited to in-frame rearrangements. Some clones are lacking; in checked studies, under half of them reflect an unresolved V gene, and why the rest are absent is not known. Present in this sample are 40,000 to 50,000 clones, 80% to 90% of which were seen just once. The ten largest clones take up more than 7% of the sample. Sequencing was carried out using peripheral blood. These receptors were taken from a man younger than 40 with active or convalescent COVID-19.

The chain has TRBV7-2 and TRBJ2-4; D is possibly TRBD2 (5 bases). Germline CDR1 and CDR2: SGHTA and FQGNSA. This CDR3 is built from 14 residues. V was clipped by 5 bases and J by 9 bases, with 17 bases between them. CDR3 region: CASSDSGLLGIQYF. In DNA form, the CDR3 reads TGTGCCAGCAGCGACTCAGGACTGCTGGGCATTCAGTACTTC.

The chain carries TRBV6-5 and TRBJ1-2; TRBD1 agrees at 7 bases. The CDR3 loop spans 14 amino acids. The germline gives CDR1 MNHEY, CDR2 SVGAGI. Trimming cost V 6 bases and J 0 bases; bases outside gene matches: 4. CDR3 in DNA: TGTGCCAGCAGCCGAGGGACAGCTAACTATGGCTACACCTTC. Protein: CASSRGTANYGYTF.

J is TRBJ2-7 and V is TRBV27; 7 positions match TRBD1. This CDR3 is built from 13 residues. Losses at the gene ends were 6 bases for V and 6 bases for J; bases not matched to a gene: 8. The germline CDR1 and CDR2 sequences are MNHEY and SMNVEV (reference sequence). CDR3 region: CASSPYPGGEQYF. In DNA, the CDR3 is TGTGCCAGCAGCCCGTACCCAGGGGGCGAGCAGTACTTC.

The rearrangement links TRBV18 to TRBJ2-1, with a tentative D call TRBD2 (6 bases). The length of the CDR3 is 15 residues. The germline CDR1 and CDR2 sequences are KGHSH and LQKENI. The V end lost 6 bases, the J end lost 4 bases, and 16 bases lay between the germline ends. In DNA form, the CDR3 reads TGTGCCAGCTCCCTCCTGGATAGCGGTTACAATGAGCAGTTCTTC. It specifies CASSLLDSGYNEQFF.

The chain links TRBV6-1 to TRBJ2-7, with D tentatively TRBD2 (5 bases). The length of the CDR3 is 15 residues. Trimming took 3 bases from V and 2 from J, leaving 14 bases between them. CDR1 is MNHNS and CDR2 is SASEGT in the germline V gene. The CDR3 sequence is CASSDRSSVTYEQYV. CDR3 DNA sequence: TGTGCCAGCAGTGACAGAAGTAGCGTTACCTACGAGCAGTACGTC.

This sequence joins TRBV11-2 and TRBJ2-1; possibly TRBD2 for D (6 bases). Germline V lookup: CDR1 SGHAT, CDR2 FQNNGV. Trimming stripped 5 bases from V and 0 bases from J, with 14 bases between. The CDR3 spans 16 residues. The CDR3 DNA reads TGTGCCAGCAGCCAAGGACTATACTCCTCCTACAATGAGCAGTTCTTC. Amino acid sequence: CASSQGLYSSYNEQFF.

CDR3: CASSFYDTQYF. The CDR3 region has the DNA TGTGCCAGCAGCTTCTACGATACGCAGTATTTT. The V gene is TRBV11-1, the J gene TRBJ2-3; the D is unclear. V lost 3 bases, J lost 6 bases, and 4 bases lay in between. Germline V gene data show CDR1 as SGHAT and CDR2 as FQDESV (reference sequence). The CDR3 spans 11 residues.

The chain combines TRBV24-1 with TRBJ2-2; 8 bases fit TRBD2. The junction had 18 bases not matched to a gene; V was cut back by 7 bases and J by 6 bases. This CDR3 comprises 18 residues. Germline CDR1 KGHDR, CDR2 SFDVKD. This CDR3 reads CATSRASGLRESAGELFF. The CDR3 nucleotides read TGTGCCACCAGCCGTGCTAGCGGGTTAAGGGAGTCAGCCGGGGAGCTGTTTTTT.

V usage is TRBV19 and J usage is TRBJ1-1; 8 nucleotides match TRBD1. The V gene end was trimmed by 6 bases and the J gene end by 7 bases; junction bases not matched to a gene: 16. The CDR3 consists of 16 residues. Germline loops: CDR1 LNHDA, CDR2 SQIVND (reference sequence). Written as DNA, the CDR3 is TGTGCCAGTAGATTAGGGGGCAGGGGGCGTATTGATGAAGCTTTCTTT. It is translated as CASRLGGRGRIDEAFF.

CDR3 DNA: TGTGCCAGCAGGGACCGGGGGGGAATTAACTATGGCTACACCTTC. Translated: CASRDRGGINYGYTF. The rearrangement links TRBV5-4 to TRBJ1-2; maybe TRBD1 (5 bases). Germline CDR1 SGHNT, CDR2 YYREEE (reference sequence). This CDR3 is built from 15 residues. Between the trimmed V and J ends, which lost 5 bases and 1 base, there was a span of 15 bases.

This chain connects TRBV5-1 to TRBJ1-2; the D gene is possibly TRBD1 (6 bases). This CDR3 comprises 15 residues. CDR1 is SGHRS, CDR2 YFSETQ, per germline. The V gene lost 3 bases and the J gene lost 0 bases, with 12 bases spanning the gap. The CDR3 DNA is TGCGCCAGCAGCTCTTACAGGGAATCTAACTATGGCTACACCTTC. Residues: CASSSYRESNYGYTF.

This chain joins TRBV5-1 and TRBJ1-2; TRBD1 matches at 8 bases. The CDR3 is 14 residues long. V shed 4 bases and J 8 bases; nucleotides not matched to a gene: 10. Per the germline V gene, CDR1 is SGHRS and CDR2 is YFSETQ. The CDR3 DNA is TGCGCCAGCAGCCCCCGGACAGGGCCGTCAGGCTACACCTTC. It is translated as CASSPRTGPSGYTF.

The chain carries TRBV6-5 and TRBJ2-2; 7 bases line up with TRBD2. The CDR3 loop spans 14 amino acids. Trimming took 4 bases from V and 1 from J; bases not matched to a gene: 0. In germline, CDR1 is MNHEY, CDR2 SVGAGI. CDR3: CASSLAGNTGELFF. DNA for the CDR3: TGTGCCAGCAGTTTAGCGGGGAACACCGGGGAGCTGTTTTTT.

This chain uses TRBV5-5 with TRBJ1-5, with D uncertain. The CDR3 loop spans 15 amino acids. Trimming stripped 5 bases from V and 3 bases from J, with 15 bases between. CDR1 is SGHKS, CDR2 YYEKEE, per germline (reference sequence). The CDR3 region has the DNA TGTGCCAGCAGTCCTCCGGGTCATCCCAATCAGCCCCAGCATTTT. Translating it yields CASSPPGHPNQPQHF.

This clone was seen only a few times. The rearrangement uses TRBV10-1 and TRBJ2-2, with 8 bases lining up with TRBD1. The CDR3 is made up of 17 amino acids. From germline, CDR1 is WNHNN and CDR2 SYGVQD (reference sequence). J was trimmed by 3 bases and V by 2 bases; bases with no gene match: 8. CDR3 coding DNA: TGCGCCAGCAGTGAGCCCCGGGGGACAGGAGACACCGGGGAGCTGTTTTTT. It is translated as CASSEPRGTGDTGELFF.

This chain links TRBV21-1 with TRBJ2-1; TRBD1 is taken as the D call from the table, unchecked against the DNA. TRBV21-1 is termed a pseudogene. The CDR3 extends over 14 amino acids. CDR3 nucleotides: TGTGCCAGCAGCAAAGACAGGGGGGGCGATGAGCAGTTCTTC. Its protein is CASSKDRGGDEQFF.

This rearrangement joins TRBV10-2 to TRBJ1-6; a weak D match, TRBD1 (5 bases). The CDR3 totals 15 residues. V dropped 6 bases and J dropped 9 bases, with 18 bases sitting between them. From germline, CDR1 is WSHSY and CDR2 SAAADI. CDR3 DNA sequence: TGCGCCAGCAGGGACAAAGAGACAGCGGGTTCACCCCTCCACTTT. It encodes CASRDKETAGSPLHF.

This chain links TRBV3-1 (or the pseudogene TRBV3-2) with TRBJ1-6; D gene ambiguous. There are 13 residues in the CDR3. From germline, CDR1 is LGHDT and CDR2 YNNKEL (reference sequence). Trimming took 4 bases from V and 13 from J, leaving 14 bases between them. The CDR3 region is CASSPLGRVPLHF. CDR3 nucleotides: TGTGCCAGCAGCCCCCTGGGCCGTGTTCCCCTCCACTTT.

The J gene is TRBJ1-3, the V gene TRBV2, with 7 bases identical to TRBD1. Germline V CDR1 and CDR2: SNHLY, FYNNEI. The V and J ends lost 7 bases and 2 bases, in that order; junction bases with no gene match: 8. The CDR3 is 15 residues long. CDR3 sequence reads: CASTQQGTAGNTIYF. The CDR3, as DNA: TGTGCCAGCACTCAACAGGGGACGGCTGGAAACACCATATATTTT.

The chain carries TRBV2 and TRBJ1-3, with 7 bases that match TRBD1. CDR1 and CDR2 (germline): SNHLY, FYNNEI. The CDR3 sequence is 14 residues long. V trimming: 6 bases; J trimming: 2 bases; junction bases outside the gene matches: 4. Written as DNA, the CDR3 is TGTGCCAGCAGCGATGGGACAGCTGGAAACACCATATATTTT. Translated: CASSDGTAGNTIYF.